This TCR beta chain was obtained from a study of blood T cell repertoires in COVID-19. Trimming shortened V by 0 bases and J by 10 bases, and 10 bases separated the two germline ends. The CDR3 consists of 13 residues. The germline CDR1 and CDR2 sequences are ENHRY and SYGVKD. Authors' analysis steps: Quantification of nucleated cells was approximated via reference gene primer amplification. Clones were sequenced by immunoSEQ multiplex PCR, and TCRdb holds only the in-frame ones, with some missing. V and J calls plus clone size are reproduced from that table; the DNA served to infer D and trimming. This sample has roughly 100,000 clones, with around 90% found just once.

The TCR originated in a woman in her fifties or sixties in a cohort sampled during active COVID-19. Sequencing used peripheral blood. This rearrangement joins TRBV10-3 to TRBJ2-1, with TRBD1 as a possible D gene (6 bases). CDR3 DNA sequence: TGTGCCATCAGTGAGTCGCAAGGGGGAGAGCAGTTCTTC. Translated, it gives CAISESQGGEQFF.